These T cell receptor beta chains were read from a single sample in a study of human T cells and chemical hapten exposure. Via MiXCR, TCRdb re-called the RACE reads, giving one row per CDR3 protein. The sample gives around 44,000 distinct CDR3 sequences, over 3.5% of which show up once; 20% to 30% is in the top ten. The input for sequencing was whole blood, taken in connection with sensitization to the hapten diphenylcyclopropenone (DPC). These receptors were taken from a man aged 50-60 years with alopecia areata. Some clones in this sample may be carry-over from other donors' samples. Both conserved end residues are part of each CDR3. D genes are given only for firm matches. Clone size is not always given. Where it is, it says once, few, many or a class for expanded clones.

size: many
J: TRBJ1-5
V: TRBV2
D: -
CDR3: CASMAERNQPQHF
DNA: TGTGCCAGCATGGCGGAGCGAAATCAGCCCCAGCATTTT

size: -
J: TRBJ2-7
V: TRBV18
D: TRBD1
CDR3: CASSPGTGNTYEQYF
DNA: TGTGCCAGCTCACCAGGGACAGGGAACACCTACGAGCAGTACTTC

size: many
J: TRBJ2-1
V: TRBV7-3
D: TRBD2
CDR3: CASRRAGTGYNEQFF
DNA: TGTGCCAGCAGGCGAGCGGGAACAGGCTACAATGAGCAGTTCTTC

size: many
J: TRBJ2-1
V: TRBV6-2/TRBV6-3
D: TRBD2
CDR3: CATTVLAGSEQFF
DNA: TGTGCCACCACGGTACTAGCGGGAAGTGAGCAGTTCTTC

size: many
J: TRBJ2-1
V: TRBV2
D: -
CDR3: CASSPLGGASYNEQFF
DNA: TGTGCCAGCAGCCCTTTGGGGGGCGCCTCCTACAATGAGCAGTTCTTC

size: many
J: TRBJ1-1
V: TRBV29-1
D: -
CDR3: CLLGRDMNTEAFF
DNA: TGTTTATTAGGGCGGGACATGAACACTGAAGCTTTCTTT

size: many
J: TRBJ2-7
V: TRBV10-3
D: TRBD2
CDR3: CAISDREASYEQYF
DNA: TGTGCCATCAGTGACCGGGAGGCTAGCTACGAGCAGTACTTC

size: few
J: TRBJ1-4
V: TRBV7-2
D: TRBD1
CDR3: CASKGDRSFGKLFF
DNA: TGTGCCAGCAAAGGGGACAGGTCTTTTGGAAAACTGTTTTTT

size: many
J: TRBJ1-1
V: TRBV30
D: -
CDR3: CAWNTKNGRNTEAFF
DNA: TGTGCCTGGAATACGAAGAACGGGAGGAACACTGAAGCTTTCTTT

size: many
J: TRBJ2-7
V: TRBV4-2
D: -
CDR3: CASSQELNGYEQYF
DNA: TGTGCCAGCAGCCAAGAACTAAATGGCTACGAGCAGTACTTC

size: many
J: TRBJ1-4
V: TRBV2
D: -
CDR3: CASSEMGLTNEKLFF
DNA: TGTGCCAGCAGTGAAATGGGATTAACTAATGAAAAACTGTTTTTT

size: many
J: TRBJ1-1
V: TRBV10-3
D: TRBD1
CDR3: CAISRDRGNTEAFF
DNA: TGTGCCATCAGCCGGGACAGGGGGAACACTGAAGCTTTCTTT

size: many
J: TRBJ1-4
V: TRBV6-1
D: -
CDR3: CASSEADENEKLFF
DNA: TGTGCCAGCAGTGAAGCGGACGAGAATGAAAAACTGTTTTTT

size: many
J: TRBJ2-1
V: TRBV29-1
D: TRBD2
CDR3: CSGLSGRGGEQFF
DNA: TGCAGCGGGTTGAGCGGGAGAGGTGGTGAGCAGTTCTTC

size: few
J: TRBJ1-3
V: TRBV6-1
D: -
CDR3: CASSEMGRSFGNTIYF
DNA: TGTGCCAGCAGTGAAATGGGCAGGAGTTTTGGAAACACCATATATTTT

size: many
J: TRBJ2-7
V: TRBV4-2
D: TRBD2
CDR3: CASSRRTSGFSYEQYF
DNA: TGTGCCAGCAGCCGCCGGACTAGCGGGTTCTCCTACGAGCAGTACTTC

size: many
J: TRBJ2-3
V: TRBV28
D: -
CDR3: CASSSRGTARDTQYF
DNA: TGTGCCAGCAGTTCCCGGGGGACGGCCAGGGATACGCAGTATTTT

size: few
J: TRBJ1-2
V: TRBV29-1
D: -
CDR3: CSVLQPGESYTF
DNA: TGCAGCGTTCTCCAACCCGGCGAATCTTACACCTTC

size: many
J: TRBJ2-6
V: TRBV20-1
D: -
CDR3: CSARNNVAGANVLTF
DNA: TGCAGTGCTAGGAACAACGTCGCTGGGGCCAACGTCCTGACTTTC

size: few
J: TRBJ1-2
V: TRBV20-1
D: -
CDR3: CSGNAPNYGYTF
DNA: TGCAGCGGGAACGCTCCGAACTATGGCTACACCTTC

size: few
J: TRBJ2-1
V: TRBV12-3/TRBV12-4
D: TRBD2
CDR3: CASSPQRDSYNEQFF
DNA: TGTGCCAGCAGTCCCCAGCGGGACTCCTACAATGAGCAGTTCTTC

size: many
J: TRBJ1-5
V: TRBV6-5
D: -
CDR3: CASSYSRASNQPQHF
DNA: TGTGCCAGCAGTTACTCGAGAGCTAGCAATCAGCCCCAGCATTTT

size: many
J: TRBJ2-1
V: TRBV5-1
D: -
CDR3: CASSLPSVFSYNEQFF
DNA: TGCGCCAGCAGCCTACCGTCCGTCTTCTCCTACAATGAGCAGTTCTTC

size: many
J: TRBJ2-1
V: TRBV19
D: -
CDR3: CASTIGASYNEQFF
DNA: TGTGCCAGTACAATCGGGGCCTCCTACAATGAGCAGTTCTTC

size: -
J: TRBJ2-7
V: TRBV29-1
D: TRBD2
CDR3: CSVEGLAGGYSYEQYF
DNA: TGCAGCGTGGAGGGACTAGCGGGAGGGTACTCCTACGAGCAGTACTTC

size: many
J: TRBJ2-1
V: TRBV3-1
D: -
CDR3: CASSQGGPQANEQFF
DNA: TGTGCCAGCAGCCAAGGGGGACCCCAAGCTAATGAGCAGTTCTTC

size: many
J: TRBJ1-4
V: TRBV6-5
D: -
CDR3: CASSTGQLSNEKLFF
DNA: TGTGCCAGCAGTACCGGACAGCTTTCTAATGAAAAACTGTTTTTT

size: many
J: TRBJ2-5
V: TRBV7-2
D: -
CDR3: CASSLGLAVETQYF
DNA: TGTGCCAGCAGCTTAGGACTTGCGGTGGAGACCCAGTACTTC

size: many
J: TRBJ1-4
V: TRBV5-1
D: -
CDR3: CASSFTGVNEKLFF
DNA: TGCGCCAGCAGCTTCACGGGGGTTAATGAAAAACTGTTTTTT

size: many
J: TRBJ2-7
V: TRBV12-3/TRBV12-4
D: TRBD1
CDR3: CASSFGGQVEQYF
DNA: TGTGCCAGCAGTTTCGGAGGACAGGTCGAGCAGTACTTC

size: many
J: TRBJ1-6
V: TRBV7-2
D: TRBD1
CDR3: CASSTWTGAANSPLHF
DNA: TGTGCCAGCAGCACATGGACAGGCGCGGCTAATTCACCCCTCCACTTT

size: many
J: TRBJ2-1
V: TRBV24-1
D: -
CDR3: CATSEGSGRNEQFF
DNA: TGTGCCACCAGTGAGGGGTCGGGCAGGAATGAGCAGTTCTTC

size: many
J: TRBJ2-5
V: TRBV30
D: -
CDR3: CAWSVSGETQYF
DNA: TGTGCCTGGAGTGTAAGCGGGGAGACCCAGTACTTC

size: many
J: TRBJ2-1
V: TRBV28
D: TRBD2
CDR3: CASGTSGRSEQFF
DNA: TGTGCCAGCGGGACTAGCGGGAGGAGTGAGCAGTTCTTC

size: many
J: TRBJ1-5
V: TRBV7-2
D: TRBD1
CDR3: CASSPGQNQPQHF
DNA: TGTGCCAGCAGCCCGGGACAGAATCAGCCCCAGCATTTT

size: many
J: TRBJ2-3
V: TRBV4-1
D: -
CDR3: CASSQVDRPSSTDTQYF
DNA: TGCGCCAGCAGCCAAGTCGACAGGCCCTCTAGCACAGATACGCAGTATTTT

size: many
J: TRBJ1-2
V: TRBV3-1
D: -
CDR3: CASSQRAYGYTF
DNA: TGTGCCAGCAGCCAGAGGGCCTATGGCTACACCTTC

size: many
J: TRBJ1-1
V: TRBV12-3/TRBV12-4
D: -
CDR3: CASSFTGDTEAFF
DNA: TGTGCCAGCAGTTTTACGGGGGACACTGAAGCTTTCTTT

size: many
J: TRBJ2-7
V: TRBV4-1
D: -
CDR3: CASSQRDTSSYEQYF
DNA: TGCGCCAGCAGCCAAAGGGACACCTCATCCTACGAGCAGTACTTC

size: many
J: TRBJ2-7
V: TRBV5-1
D: TRBD1
CDR3: CASSLQGLEEQYF
DNA: TGCGCCAGCAGCTTACAGGGGCTAGAAGAGCAGTACTTC

size: many
J: TRBJ2-7
V: TRBV5-1
D: -
CDR3: CASSTLWGTYEQYF
DNA: TGCGCCAGCAGTACATTGTGGGGCACCTACGAGCAGTACTTC

size: many
J: TRBJ1-1
V: TRBV5-1
D: -
CDR3: CASSFGTTFAEAFF
DNA: TGCGCCAGCAGCTTCGGGACCACATTCGCTGAAGCTTTCTTT

size: many
J: TRBJ2-7
V: TRBV5-1
D: -
CDR3: CASRKEQLYEQYF
DNA: TGCGCCAGCAGGAAGGAACAGCTCTACGAGCAGTACTTC

size: few
J: TRBJ1-4
V: TRBV27
D: -
CDR3: CASSPGYNEKLFF
DNA: TGTGCCAGCAGCCCAGGGTATAATGAAAAACTGTTTTTT

size: many
J: TRBJ2-1
V: TRBV7-2
D: -
CDR3: CASSLASSGYNEQFF
DNA: TGTGCCAGCAGCCTAGCGAGTAGCGGTTACAATGAGCAGTTCTTC

size: many
J: TRBJ1-5
V: TRBV7-2
D: -
CDR3: CASSLDSNQPQHF
DNA: TGTGCCAGCAGCTTAGATAGCAATCAGCCCCAGCATTTT

size: -
J: TRBJ1-4
V: TRBV2
D: -
CDR3: CAGRGEAATNEKLFF
DNA: TGTGCCGGCAGGGGTGAAGCTGCAACTAATGAAAAACTGTTTTTT

size: many
J: TRBJ2-7
V: TRBV20-1
D: -
CDR3: CSARGGQFSYEQYF
DNA: TGCAGTGCTAGAGGCGGTCAGTTCTCCTACGAGCAGTACTTC

size: few
J: TRBJ2-3
V: TRBV29-1
D: -
CDR3: CSGSTRYTDTQYF
DNA: TGCAGCGGTTCGACTAGGTACACAGATACGCAGTATTTT

size: many
J: TRBJ2-1
V: TRBV18
D: TRBD2
CDR3: CASSPQFRGGTSGSFDEQFF
DNA: TGTGCCAGCTCACCACAATTCCGTGGCGGGACTAGCGGGAGTTTCGATGAGCAGTTCTTC

size: many
J: TRBJ1-1
V: TRBV5-4
D: -
CDR3: CASSGSSTPTEAFF
DNA: TGTGCCAGCTCGGGGTCCTCTACCCCCACTGAAGCTTTCTTT

size: medium-sized
J: TRBJ2-7
V: TRBV27
D: TRBD2
CDR3: CASHTSGYEQYF
DNA: TGTGCCAGCCACACTAGCGGGTACGAGCAGTACTTC

size: many
J: TRBJ1-2
V: TRBV24-1
D: -
CDR3: CATSDNTPRGNYGYTF
DNA: TGTGCCACCAGTGACAATACACCCAGGGGTAACTATGGCTACACCTTC

size: -
J: TRBJ1-4
V: TRBV7-9
D: -
CDR3: CASSLSPGTTNEKLFF
DNA: TGTGCCAGCAGCCTCTCCCCCGGAACAACTAATGAAAAACTGTTTTTT

size: many
J: TRBJ1-5
V: TRBV29-1
D: -
CDR3: CSVELGGNQPQHF
DNA: TGCAGCGTTGAACTGGGGGGCAATCAGCCCCAGCATTTT